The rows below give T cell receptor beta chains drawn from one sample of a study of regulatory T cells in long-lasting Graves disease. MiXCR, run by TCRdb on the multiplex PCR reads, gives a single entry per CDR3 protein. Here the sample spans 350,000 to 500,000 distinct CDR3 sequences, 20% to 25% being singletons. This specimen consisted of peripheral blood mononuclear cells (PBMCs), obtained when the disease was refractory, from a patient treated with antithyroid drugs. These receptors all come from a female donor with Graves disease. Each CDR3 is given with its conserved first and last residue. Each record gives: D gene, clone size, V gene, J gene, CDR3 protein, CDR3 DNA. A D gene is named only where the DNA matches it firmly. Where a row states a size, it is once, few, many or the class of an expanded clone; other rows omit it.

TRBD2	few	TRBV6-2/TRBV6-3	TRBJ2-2	CASSYLAENTGELFF	TGTGCCAGCAGTTACCTAGCGGAGAACACCGGGGAGCTGTTTTTT
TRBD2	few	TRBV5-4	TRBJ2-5	CASIDFFISGEPQETQYF	TGTGCCAGCATCGACTTTTTCATTAGCGGGGAACCACAAGAGACCCAGTACTTC
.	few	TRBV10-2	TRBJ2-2	CASRELRTGELFF	TGCGCCAGCAGAGAACTGAGAACCGGGGAGCTGTTTTTT
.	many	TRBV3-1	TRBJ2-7	CASSRGQGYYEQYF	TGTGCCAGCAGCCGGGGGCAGGGATACTACGAGCAGTACTTC
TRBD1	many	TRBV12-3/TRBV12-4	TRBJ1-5	CASSVGTGLEGSQPQHF	TGTGCCAGCAGTGTCGGGACAGGGCTCGAAGGTTCTCAGCCCCAGCATTTT
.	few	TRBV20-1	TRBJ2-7	CSAIRDTREQYF	TGCAGTGCTATCCGGGACACCCGGGAGCAGTACTTC
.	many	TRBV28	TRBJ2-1	CASSLGYNEQFF	TGTGCCAGCAGTTTAGGCTACAATGAGCAGTTCTTC
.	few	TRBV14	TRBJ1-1	CASSSWGINEAFF	TGTGCCAGCAGCTCTTGGGGGATTAATGAAGCTTTCTTT
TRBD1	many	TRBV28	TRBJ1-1	CASSSTGTANTEAFF	TGTGCCAGCAGTTCAACTGGGACAGCGAACACTGAAGCTTTCTTT
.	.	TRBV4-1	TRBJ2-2	CASSQDPSNTGELFF	TGCGCCAGCAGCCAAGATCCCTCGAACACCGGGGAGCTGTTTTTT
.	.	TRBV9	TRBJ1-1	CASSVAQGSEAFF	TGTGCCAGCAGCGTAGCTCAGGGATCTGAAGCTTTCTTT
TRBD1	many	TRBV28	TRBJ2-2	CASSTFLDRDENTGELFF	TGTGCCAGCAGCACGTTTCTAGACAGGGATGAGAACACCGGGGAGCTGTTTTTT
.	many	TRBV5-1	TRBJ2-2	CASSSDREDGELFF	TGCGCCAGCAGCTCCGACAGGGAGGACGGGGAGCTGTTTTTT
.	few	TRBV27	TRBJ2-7	CASSLFGNSYEQYF	TGTGCCAGCAGTTTATTTGGCAACTCCTACGAGCAGTACTTC
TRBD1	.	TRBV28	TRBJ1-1	CATAGQGGLRNTEAFF	TGTGCCACCGCCGGACAGGGGGGATTAAGGAACACTGAAGCTTTCTTT
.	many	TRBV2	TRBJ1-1	CASKREGGTNTEAFF	TGTGCCAGCAAAAGGGAGGGGGGGACGAACACTGAAGCTTTCTTT
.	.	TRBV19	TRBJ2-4	CASSVQGLQAKNIQYF	TGTGCCAGTAGTGTCCAGGGGCTACAAGCCAAAAACATTCAGTACTTC
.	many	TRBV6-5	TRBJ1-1	CASSFGAGFGMNTEAFF	TGTGCCAGCAGTTTTGGGGCAGGGTTTGGGATGAACACTGAAGCTTTCTTT
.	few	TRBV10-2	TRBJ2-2	CASLRRRNTGELFF	TGCGCCAGCTTAAGACGGAGGAACACCGGGGAGCTGTTTTTT
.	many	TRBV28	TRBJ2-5	CASSLEGSQTQYF	TGTGCCAGCAGTTTAGAGGGGTCGCAGACCCAGTACTTC
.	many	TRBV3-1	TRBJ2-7	CASSQDPGSYEQYF	TGTGCCAGCAGCCAAGATCCGGGGTCCTACGAGCAGTACTTC
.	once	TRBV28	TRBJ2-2	CTTPSRGNTGELFF	TGTACCACCCCGAGCAGGGGGAACACCGGGGAGCTGTTTTTT
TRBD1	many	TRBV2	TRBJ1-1	CASTRDRGTEAFF	TGTGCCAGCACCAGGGACAGGGGCACTGAAGCTTTCTTT
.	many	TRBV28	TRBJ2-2	CASSARGSGELFF	TGTGCCAGCAGCGCGAGGGGGTCCGGGGAGCTGTTTTTT
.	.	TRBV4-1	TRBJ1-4	CASSQEEGDEKLFF	TGCGCCAGCAGCCAAGAAGAAGGAGATGAAAAACTGTTTTTT
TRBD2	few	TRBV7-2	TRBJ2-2	CASSLEGLAGLSGELFF	TGTGCCAGCAGCTTAGAGGGTCTAGCGGGACTAAGCGGGGAGCTGTTTTTT
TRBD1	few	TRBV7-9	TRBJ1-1	CASSSIQGMNTEAFF	TGTGCCAGCAGCTCGATACAGGGGATGAACACTGAAGCTTTCTTT
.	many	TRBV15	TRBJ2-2	CATSDRLNTGELFF	TGTGCCACCAGCGACAGATTGAACACCGGGGAGCTGTTTTTT
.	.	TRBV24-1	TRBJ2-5	CATSDHRKETQYF	TGTGCCACCAGTGATCACAGAAAAGAGACCCAGTACTTC
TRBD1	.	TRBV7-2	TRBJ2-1	CASSTRQGARNEQFF	TGTGCCAGCAGCACAAGACAGGGGGCGCGCAATGAGCAGTTCTTC
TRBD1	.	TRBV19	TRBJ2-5	CASSQTGSEETQYF	TGTGCCAGTAGCCAGACAGGGTCTGAGGAGACCCAGTACTTC
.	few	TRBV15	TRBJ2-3	CATSTGLGTDTQYF	TGTGCCACCAGCACGGGACTCGGCACAGATACGCAGTATTTT
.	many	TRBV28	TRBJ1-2	CASSPPQVIYGYTF	TGTGCCAGCAGTCCACCCCAGGTTATCTATGGCTACACCTTC
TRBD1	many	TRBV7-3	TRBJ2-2	CASSEGTGVTGELFF	TGTGCCAGCAGCGAAGGGACAGGGGTCACCGGGGAGCTGTTTTTT
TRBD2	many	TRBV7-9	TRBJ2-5	CASSLEIVGLAGAQETQYF	TGTGCCAGCAGCTTAGAAATCGTGGGACTAGCGGGAGCCCAAGAGACCCAGTACTTC
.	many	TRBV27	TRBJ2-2	CASSLFNTGELFF	TGTGCCAGCAGTTTATTTAACACCGGGGAGCTGTTTTTT